These T cell receptor beta chains were read from a single sample in a study of blood T cell repertoires in COVID-19. TCRdb's table, derived via immunoSEQ multiplex PCR, lists solely in-frame clones and lacks some. Among roughly 190,000 clones listed, around four fifths were seen once. Source material: PBMCs or T cells enriched from blood (not recorded which). These receptors were collected from a man aged 40-55 years who had recovered from COVID-19. The CDR3 runs from the conserved cysteine through the conserved F or W. Each record gives: D gene, clone size, V gene, J gene, CDR3 DNA, CDR3 protein. The D gene is left open where the match is weak. The listing skips clone size in some rows; elsewhere it reads once, few, many or a size class.

>-|-|TRBV19|TRBJ2-1
TGTGCCAGTAGTGGCACTACGGATGAGCAGTTCTTC
CASSGTTDEQFF
>-|-|TRBV10-2|TRBJ1-4
TGCGCCACCTCCCGCCCGAAAGAGGCAGCAACTAATGAAAAACTGTTTTTT
CATSRPKEAATNEKLFF
>-|-|TRBV21-1|TRBJ2-2
TGTGCCAGCAGCAGGACTAGCGGGAGGGCCCGTGGGGCCGGGGAGCTGTTTTTT
CASSRTSGRARGAGELFF
>TRBD1|-|TRBV29-1|TRBJ2-7
TGCAGCGCCCGCGACAGGGGGCTATACGAGCAGTACTTC
CSARDRGLYEQYF
>TRBD1|once|TRBV15|TRBJ1-1
TGTGCCACCAGCAGACGGGGACAGGGTCTTATGAACACTGAAGCTTTCTTT
CATSRRGQGLMNTEAFF
>-|once|TRBV28|TRBJ1-5
TGTGCCAGCAGTTTATTACGGGACAAACCTAATCAGCCCCAGCATTTT
CASSLLRDKPNQPQHF
>TRBD1|-|TRBV18|TRBJ1-2
TGTGCCAGCTCAAGTCGGGACAGGGGGCGCCTCCCCTATGGCTACACCTTC
CASSSRDRGRLPYGYTF
>TRBD1|few|TRBV18|TRBJ2-1
TGTGCCAGCTCACCTGGGACAGGGGGCGATGAGCAGTTCTTC
CASSPGTGGDEQFF
>TRBD1|once|TRBV4-2|TRBJ2-1
TGTGCCAGCAGCCTTAACAGGGGGAATGAGCAGTTCTTC
CASSLNRGNEQFF
>-|-|TRBV6-2/TRBV6-3|TRBJ1-3
TGTGCCAGCAGTTCGCCCCCGGGATCGGCGGATTTT
CASSSPPGSADF
>-|-|TRBV18|TRBJ1-1
TGTGCCAGCTCTAATCCCGGGGGGGCATCGGGCCACACTGAAGCTTTCTTT
CASSNPGGASGHTEAFF
>TRBD2|-|TRBV10-1|TRBJ2-2
TGCGCCAGCAGTTCCGGGACTAGCGGAAACACCGGGGAGCTGTTTTTT
CASSSGTSGNTGELFF
>TRBD1|few|TRBV5-8|TRBJ1-2
TGTGCCAGCAGAACCACAGGGGGGGACTATGGCTACACCTTC
CASRTTGGDYGYTF
>TRBD1|-|TRBV5-6|TRBJ2-2
TGTGCCAGCAGCTTTGCCCCGGGACAGATGGGTGGAAACACCGGGGAGCTGTTTTTT
CASSFAPGQMGGNTGELFF
>-|-|TRBV18|TRBJ1-1
TGTGCCAGCTCACCGAGACAGCAAGAAGCTTTCTTT
CASSPRQQEAFF
>TRBD1|many|TRBV6-4|TRBJ2-6
TGTGCCAGCAGTCAACAGGGGGCTGGTGGGGCCAACGTCCTGACTTTC
CASSQQGAGGANVLTF